This paragraph covers one TCR beta chain sequence. The data were obtained in a study of blood T cell repertoires in COVID-19. Whole-study context: The United States, Italy and Spain provided the acute and convalescent COVID-19 samples.

V gave up 2 bases and J gave up 5 bases, with 12 bases separating them. CDR3 length equals 14 residues. Germline assignment: CDR1 MNHEY and CDR2 SVGEGT. Authors' analysis steps: For nucleated cells, counts were estimated from reference gene primer amplification. The protocol was immunoSEQ multiplex PCR, while the TCRdb copy is restricted to in-frame clones and leaves out a portion. V and J calls and clone size are copied from that table; D and trimming were computed from the DNA. Counted here are tens of thousands of clones, more than 70% occurring once; the ten biggest clones make up 6.9%. The sample was peripheral blood. The clonotype originates from a man aged 45-65 years with active COVID-19. V is TRBV6-2 or TRBV6-3 and J is TRBJ2-5, with a possible D match to TRBD2 (6 bases). CDR3: CASSYLARGETQYF. The CDR3 DNA reads TGTGCCAGCAGTTACCTGGCACGGGGGGAGACCCAGTACTTC.